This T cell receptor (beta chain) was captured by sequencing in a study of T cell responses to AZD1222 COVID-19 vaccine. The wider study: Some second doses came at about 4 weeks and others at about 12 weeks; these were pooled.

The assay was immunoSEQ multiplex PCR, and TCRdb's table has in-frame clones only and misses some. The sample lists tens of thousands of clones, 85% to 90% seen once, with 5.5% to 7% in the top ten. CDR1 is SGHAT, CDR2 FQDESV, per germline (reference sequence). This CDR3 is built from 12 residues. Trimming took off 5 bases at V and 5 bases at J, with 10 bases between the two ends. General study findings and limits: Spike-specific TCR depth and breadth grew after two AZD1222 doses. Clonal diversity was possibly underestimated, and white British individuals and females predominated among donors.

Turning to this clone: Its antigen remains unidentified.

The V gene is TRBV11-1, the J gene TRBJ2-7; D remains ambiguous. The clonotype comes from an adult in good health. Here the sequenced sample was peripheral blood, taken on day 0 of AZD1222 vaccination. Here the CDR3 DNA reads TGTGCCAGCAGCGCTTGGGGTAACGAGCAGTACTTC. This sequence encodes CASSAWGNEQYF. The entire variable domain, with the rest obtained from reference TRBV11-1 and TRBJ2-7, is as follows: EAEVAQSPRYKITEKSQAVAFWCDPISGHATLYWYRQILGQGPELLVQFQDESVVDDSQLPKDRFSAERLKGVDSTLKIQPAELGDSAMYLCASSAWGNEQYFGPGTRLTVT.